This T cell receptor beta chain is from a study of T cells in Graves' hyperthyroidism and ophthalmopathy. The CDR3 extends over 13 amino acids. Trimming left V 1 base short and J 3 bases short, with 8 bases between. The germline V gene encodes CDR1 SGDLS and CDR2 YYNGEE. This clonotype was picked up many times. Amplification yielded TCR beta CDR3 regions, with RNA transcripts as the source. HTBI primers were the set used in a first-round RT-PCR of the TCR CDR3. TCRdb re-analysed the multiplex PCR reads in MiXCR, keeping a single row per CDR3 protein. The table records hundreds of thousands of distinct CDR3 sequences, under 15% of them present only once.

Material: blood. V usage is TRBV9 and J usage is TRBJ2-7; D ambiguous. The receptor was isolated from a middle-aged woman with Graves' ophthalmopathy. CDR3 coding DNA: TGTGCCAGCAGCGTACACCCGTTCTACGAGCAGTACTTC. This gives the protein CASSVHPFYEQYF.